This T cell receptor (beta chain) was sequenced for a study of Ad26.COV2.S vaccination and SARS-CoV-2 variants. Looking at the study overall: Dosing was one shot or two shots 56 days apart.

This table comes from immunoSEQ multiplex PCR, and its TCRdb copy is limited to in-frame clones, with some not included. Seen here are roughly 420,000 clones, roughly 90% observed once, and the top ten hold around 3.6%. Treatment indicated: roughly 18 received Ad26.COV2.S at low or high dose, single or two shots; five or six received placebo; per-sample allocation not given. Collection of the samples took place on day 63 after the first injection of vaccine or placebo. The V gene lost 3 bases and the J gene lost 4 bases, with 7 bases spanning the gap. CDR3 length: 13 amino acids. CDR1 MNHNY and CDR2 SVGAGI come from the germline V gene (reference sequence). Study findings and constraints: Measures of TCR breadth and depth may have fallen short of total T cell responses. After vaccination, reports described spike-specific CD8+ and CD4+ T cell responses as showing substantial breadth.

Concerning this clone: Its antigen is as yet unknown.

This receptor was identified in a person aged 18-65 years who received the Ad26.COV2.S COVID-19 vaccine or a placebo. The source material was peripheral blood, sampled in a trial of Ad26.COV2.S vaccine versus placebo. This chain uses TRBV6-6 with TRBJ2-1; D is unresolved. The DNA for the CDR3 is TGTGCCAGCAGTTATTCTGAATACAATGAGCAGTTCTTC. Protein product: CASSYSEYNEQFF.